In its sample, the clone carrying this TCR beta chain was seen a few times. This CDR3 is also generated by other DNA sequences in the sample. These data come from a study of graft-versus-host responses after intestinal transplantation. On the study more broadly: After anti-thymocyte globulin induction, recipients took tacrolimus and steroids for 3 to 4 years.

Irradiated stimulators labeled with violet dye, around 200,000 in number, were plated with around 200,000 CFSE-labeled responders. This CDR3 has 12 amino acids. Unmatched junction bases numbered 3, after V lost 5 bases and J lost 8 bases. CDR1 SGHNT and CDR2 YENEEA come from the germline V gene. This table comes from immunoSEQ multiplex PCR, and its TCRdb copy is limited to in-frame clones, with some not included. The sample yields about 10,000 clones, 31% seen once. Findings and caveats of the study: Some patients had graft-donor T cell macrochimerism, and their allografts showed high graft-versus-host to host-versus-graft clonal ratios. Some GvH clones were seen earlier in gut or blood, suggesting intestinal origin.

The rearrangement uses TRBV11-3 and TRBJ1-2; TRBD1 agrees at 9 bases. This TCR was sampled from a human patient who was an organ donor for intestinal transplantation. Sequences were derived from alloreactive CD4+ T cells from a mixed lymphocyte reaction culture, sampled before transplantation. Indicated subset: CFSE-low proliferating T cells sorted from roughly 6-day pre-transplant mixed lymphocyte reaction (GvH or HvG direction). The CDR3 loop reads CASSLTGGGYTF. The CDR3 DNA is TGTGCCAGCAGCCTGACAGGGGGGGGCTACACCTTC.